Given below is one T cell receptor (beta chain) in context. Its antigen is not known. Patients who underwent sequencing had shown CD8+CD57+ cell expansion by flow cytometry. Every patient had severe acquired aplastic anemia. There was no therapy given to any patient before the blood sampling took place. Germline loops: CDR1 MGHDK, CDR2 SYGVNS. The CDR3 is 15 amino acids. Trimming cost V 1 base and J 8 bases, with 16 bases left between them. The use of genomic DNA as template underpinned the TCR beta VDJ and CDR3 profiling. TCRdb independently ran MiXCR on the reads; one entry per CDR3 protein. This sample has more than 150,000 distinct CDR3 sequences, with just under 50% found just once. These data belong to a study of CD8+CD57+ T cells in acquired aplastic anemia. About the study: Across the sorted CD4+ and CD8+ cells, DNA amounts averaged roughly 3.5 ug. Study-wide points: Statistical testing detected no significant gap in CD8+ Simpson's diversity between patients and controls.

This TCR was recovered from a human donor with aplastic anemia. The source material was sorted CD4+, CD8+, or CD8+CD57+ T cells (not recorded which) from PBMCs. The V and J genes are TRBV25-1 and TRBJ2-3, with D tentatively TRBD2 (5 bases). The CDR3 protein is CASSEWRNLDGTQYF. The CDR3 DNA reads as TGTGCCAGCAGTGAATGGAGGAACCTTGACGGTACGCAGTATTTT.